The sequence of this T cell receptor (beta chain) was determined in a study of blood T cells in healthy people across ages. Primers used in a second PCR of about 7 to 12 cycles were a sample-barcoded 5' primer and a J-beta primer mix. TCRdb re-called the 5' RACE reads through MiXCR, storing one row per CDR3 protein. The table includes about 760,000 distinct CDR3 sequences, 56% detected once. CDR1 and CDR2 from the germline V gene are MDHEN and SYDVKM. V shed 1 base and J shed 0 bases, with 12 bases lying between them. This CDR3 contains 16 residues. This receptor was identified in a man aged 35-49 years in good health. Material for sequencing was blood. The gene calls are TRBV28 and TRBJ1-2; possible D gene TRBD1, 5 bases. CDR3 nucleotides: TGTGCCAGCAGTTTATCGGGGCAGGTTCCTAACTATGGCTACACCTTC. This encodes CASSLSGQVPNYGYTF.